This TCR beta chain was recorded in a study of beta chain features in type 1 diabetes. The overall study: Comparable age, gender and cell yields were observed in patients relative to healthy donors. Study-wide points: These data did not resolve whether HLA type affects TCRB rearrangement. All four CD4+ subsets of Type 1 diabetes patients contained TCRB CDR3s that were moderately but significantly shorter.

V gave up 5 bases and J gave up 7 bases, with 18 bases separating them. Germline CDR1 and CDR2: SGHTA and FQGNSA. This CDR3 spans 15 amino acids. This clone was counted only a few times. What it recognizes is unknown. The authors reverse transcribed all of the isolated RNA, so sequencing captured expressed TCRB transcripts. Profiled with immunoSEQ multiplex PCR; TCRdb holds only in-frame clones, not every one. The sample lists about 340,000 clones; about 13% were seen once. The receptor was isolated from a woman in her late teens or twenties with type 1 diabetes. The chain couples TRBV7-2 to TRBJ2-1, with D possibly matching TRBD1 (5 bases). Material for sequencing was naive CD4+ T cells from blood. DNA for the CDR3: TGTGCCAGCAGCGAGCAGGGTAGTTCGCGGAATGAGCAGTTCTTC. It codes for CASSEQGSSRNEQFF.